The present T cell receptor beta chain was sequenced within a study of shared clonotypes between healthy human individuals. The ends were cut back, 7 bases at V and 1 base at J, with 5 bases in the middle. The germline gives CDR1 MDHEN, CDR2 SYDVKM. This CDR3 is 12 amino acids long. The run depth of the assay was deep. Original methodology: ImmunoSEQ output lacked quality scores and full-length reads, limiting matched filtering. Clones were read by immunoSEQ multiplex PCR, and TCRdb kept only the in-frame ones, dropping some. Clonal size and the V and J genes are those of that table, whereas D and trimming came from the DNA. The sample lists around 530,000 clones; around 81% were seen once.

The material sequenced was PBMCs. The TCR sequence derives from a woman aged 40 to 50 in good health. Some clones in this sample may be carry-over from other donors' samples. The chain employs TRBV28 and TRBJ1-5; no definite D call. This CDR3 reads CASMQSNQPQHF. In DNA, the CDR3 is TGTGCCAGCATGCAGAGCAATCAGCCCCAGCATTTT.